This entry describes one TCR beta chain. It lacks a known antigen. It has no much larger one-base neighbor in the sample; base qualities were not kept. The data stem from a study of shared clonotypes between healthy human individuals (dated by TCRdb to 2020 to 2021). A note on the overall study: Three men and a couple of women, aged 18 to 49 years, made up the cohort. For each donor, three plates each were used for CD4 naive and CD4 memory, two plates were used for CD8 naive, and one plate was used for CD8 memory. The study deeply sequenced blood TCR repertoires of five healthy adults to estimate repertoire size and the extent of clonotype sharing between individuals. Each donor's leukapheresis produced roughly between roughly 0.9 and 8.9 billion PBMCs. Different laboratories and diverse techniques were used to prepare libraries and sequence TCR repertoires, to increase sequencing depth and limit assay-specific biases. The study at large found these results: Based on pairwise subsampling, the degree of clonotype sharing among donors was expected to be affected by sequencing depth. Compared with non-shared clonotypes, clonotypes shared by all four sorted-subset donors had higher generation probabilities. The genetic and exposure-history diversity represented was limited by the small number of donors. Incomplete sequencing was indicated by rarefaction of sorted-subset datasets, despite the large sequencing depth. Naive subsets generally had larger estimated clonotype richness than memory subsets. Sampling was restricted to blood, and TCR repertoires in tissues likely differ from the TCR repertoires found in blood. When a few donors were compared, the shared fraction of clonotypes was around 4.6% for naive CD4, 3.5% for naive CD8, 2% to 2.5% for memory CD4, and about 0.36% for memory CD8.

For the CD8 naive samples, CD45RO-negative cells were positively selected for CCR7, yielding a CD45RA+CCR7+ population from which TemRA cells were excluded. The donors were healthy, HIV-negative adults with no recently reported acute infections or vaccinations. All donors were Caucasian adults living in Nashville, Tennessee, USA. Blood was obtained by leukapheresis, after which PBMCs were separated by Ficoll-Histopaque density gradient centrifugation and cryopreserved in liquid nitrogen vapor phase. Analytical flow cytometry was used to check the purity and quantity of every magnetically sorted T cell population. From each sorted fraction, genomic DNA was isolated and quantified by UV absorbance on a Nanodrop 2000c. Its CDR3 holds 15 amino acids, cysteine through phenylalanine. The retained sequence is limited to the CDR3, 45 bases, with the frame set at the first base. According to the germline V gene, CDR1 reads MGHDK and CDR2 reads SYGVNS. The germline ends are 20 bases apart after V is trimmed by 0 bases and J by 14 bases.

TCR CDR3 regions were amplified from genomic DNA by multiplex PCR using the deep immunoSEQ assay. Extracted genomic DNA from each cell subset was spread evenly across all wells of several immunoSEQ 96-well plates, with each plate serving as a replicate. For sorted subsets, each replicate PCR was loaded with about 200 ng genomic DNA, equivalent to about 30,000 T cell genomes. Purified libraries were quantified with a Qubit 3.0 fluorometer, sized on a Bioanalyzer 2100, and re-quantified with the KAPA Library Quantification kit. Each immunoSEQ 96-well plate was sequenced on its own single-read 150-cycle Illumina NextSeq 550 flow cell. The paper's processing steps were these. Because the immunoSEQ output included only junctional sequences and no quality scores, the filtering could not be the same as the filtering used for full-length reads. To assign V/J genes and CDR3, sequences were annotated using PyIR, a Python wrapper for IgBLAST v1.9, with IMGT germline references. Reads with weak V/J assignments (E-value above 1e-6), missing CDR3, stop codons, out-of-frame junctions, or ambiguous translated residues were removed. V3J clonotypes were defined as sequences sharing the same inferred V gene, J gene, and CDR3 amino acid sequence. Percentage overlap between repertoires was computed as shared unique clonotypes divided by the size of the smaller repertoire. Repertoire richness was assessed with RTK rarefaction, the Chao1 estimator, and Recon v2.1 estimates of unobserved clonotypes. For all TCRbeta clonotypes obtained by the gDNA method from a few donors, generation probabilities were computed with OLGA. TCRdb carries this immuneACCESS record with in-frame sequences only. Its versions omit some clonotypes, under half of them owing to an unresolved V gene in the studies checked, with the rest unexplained. That table gives V, J and clone size, and the DNA gave D and trimming. The sample includes millions of clones, with approximately 95% observed a single time. The top ten clones comprise more than 0.95% of the sample.

This TCR was recovered from a man between 18 and 35 years old in good health. Recombination joined TRBV25-1 with TRBJ2-1; TRBD1 could be the D gene, as 5 bases match. Material for sequencing was naive CD8+ T cells sorted from blood. Read against the paper, the sample's cell subset or site label means: CD45RA+CCR7+. In nucleotides, the sequence is TGTGCCAGCAGTGAATATACAAATTCTCCAGGGTGGAAGTTCTTC. This encodes CASSEYTNSPGWKFF. The variable domain in full, with residues beyond the CDR3 obtained from the reference TRBV25-1 and TRBJ2-1 genes, is EADIYQTPRYLVIGTGKKITLECSQTMGHDKMYWYQQDPGMELHLIHYSYGVNSTEKGDLSSESTVSRIRTEHFPLTLESARPSHTSQYLCASSEYTNSPGWKFFGPGTRLTVL.